This T cell receptor beta chain was recovered during a study of human T cells and chemical hapten exposure. On the study more broadly: Sensitization was performed using 2% DPC on a 2 cm by 2 cm upper inner arm skin site. Whole-study findings and limits: The presence of alopecia in the donors means their immune response may differ from healthy people's.

Documented time point: pre-sensitization, week 0. Treatment specified: therapeutic diphenylcyclopropenone sensitization with weekly scalp DPC. Every donor had alopecia and was 18 to 70 years old; all were suitable for DPC. The library attached unique molecular identifiers to individual cDNA molecules. TCRdb called the RACE reads again in MiXCR, with one record for every CDR3 protein. This sample has approximately 260,000 distinct CDR3 sequences, with around 7% found just once. In regard to this clonotype: What it binds is not known. A much bigger clone sits one base away, suggesting this may be a read error.

This specimen consisted of whole blood, obtained in connection with sensitization to the hapten diphenylcyclopropenone (DPC). The sequence derives from a man between 18 and 35 years old with alopecia areata. Some clones in this sample may be carry-over from other donors' samples.

The CDR3 coding sequence is TGTGCCATCAGTGATAAGAAAGGCGGGCAGAAACTGTTATTT. The encoded protein is CAISDKKGGQKLLF. The chain links TRBV10-3 to TRBJ1-4; the D is unclear. Per germline, CDR1 ENHRY and CDR2 SYGVKD. This CDR3 is built from 14 residues.